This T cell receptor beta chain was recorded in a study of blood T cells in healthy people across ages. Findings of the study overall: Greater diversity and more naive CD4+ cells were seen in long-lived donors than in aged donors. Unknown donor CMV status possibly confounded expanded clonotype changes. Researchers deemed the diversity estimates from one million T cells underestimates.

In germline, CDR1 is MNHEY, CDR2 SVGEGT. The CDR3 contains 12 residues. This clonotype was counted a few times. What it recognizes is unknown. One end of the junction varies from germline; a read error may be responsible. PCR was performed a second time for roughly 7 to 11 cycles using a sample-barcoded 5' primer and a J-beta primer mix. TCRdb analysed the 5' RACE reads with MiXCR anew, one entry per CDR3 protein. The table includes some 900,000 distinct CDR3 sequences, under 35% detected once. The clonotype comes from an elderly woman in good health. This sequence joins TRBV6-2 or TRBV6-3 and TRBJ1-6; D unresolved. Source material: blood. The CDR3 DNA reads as TGTGCCAGCAGTTACTCGAACTCACCCCCCCACTTT. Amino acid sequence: CASSYSNSPPHF.